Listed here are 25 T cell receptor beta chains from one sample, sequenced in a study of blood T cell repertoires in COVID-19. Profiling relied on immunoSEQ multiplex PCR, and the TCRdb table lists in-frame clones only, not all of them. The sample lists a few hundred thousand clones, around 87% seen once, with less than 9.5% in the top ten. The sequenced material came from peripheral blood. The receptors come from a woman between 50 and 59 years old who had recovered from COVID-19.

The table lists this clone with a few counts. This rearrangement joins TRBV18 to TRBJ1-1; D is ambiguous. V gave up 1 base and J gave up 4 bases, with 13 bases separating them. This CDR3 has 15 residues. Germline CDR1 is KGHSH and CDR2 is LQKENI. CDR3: CASSPRPERRTEAFF. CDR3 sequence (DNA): TGTGCCAGCTCACCACGGCCAGAGCGTCGCACTGAAGCTTTCTTT.

Here the CDR3 reads CSGRLGSTDTQYF. In DNA, the CDR3 is TGCAGCGGGAGACTCGGTAGCACAGATACGCAGTATTTT. The chain couples TRBV29-1 to TRBJ2-3; D gene ambiguous. V was trimmed by 7 bases and J by 0 bases, leaving 11 bases between them. This CDR3 contains 13 residues. CDR1 and CDR2 from the germline V gene are SQVTM and ANQGSEA.

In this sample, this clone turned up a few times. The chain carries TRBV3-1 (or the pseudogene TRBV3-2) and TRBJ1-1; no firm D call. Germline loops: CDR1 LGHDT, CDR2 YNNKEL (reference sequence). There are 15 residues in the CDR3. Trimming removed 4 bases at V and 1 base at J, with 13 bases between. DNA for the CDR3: TGTGCCAGCAGCCTCCTGTCGGAGGAGAACACTGAAGCTTTCTTT. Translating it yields CASSLLSEENTEAFF.

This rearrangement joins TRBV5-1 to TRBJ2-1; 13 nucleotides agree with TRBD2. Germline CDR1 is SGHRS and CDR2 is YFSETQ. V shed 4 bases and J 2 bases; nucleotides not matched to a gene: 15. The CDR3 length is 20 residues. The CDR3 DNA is TGCGCCAGCAGCGCCAGACTAGCGGGGGGACCCATCCGTACCTACAATGAGCAGTTCTTC. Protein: CASSARLAGGPIRTYNEQFF.

For the CDR3, the DNA is TGTGCCAGCAGCCAAGAATCGACAGGGATGGGTAACAATGAGCAGTTCTTC. Protein: CASSQESTGMGNNEQFF. The chain couples TRBV3-1 (or the pseudogene TRBV3-2) to TRBJ2-1; 7 nucleotides match TRBD1. V dropped 0 bases and J dropped 5; count of bases not matched to a gene: 10. Germline CDR1 and CDR2: LGHDT and YNNKEL (reference sequence). The CDR3 sequence is 17 residues long.

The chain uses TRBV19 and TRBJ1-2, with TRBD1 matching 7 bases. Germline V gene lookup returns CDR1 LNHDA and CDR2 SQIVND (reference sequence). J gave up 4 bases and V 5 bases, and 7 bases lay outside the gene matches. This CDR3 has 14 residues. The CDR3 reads CASSPGTAVYGYTF. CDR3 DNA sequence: TGTGCCAGTAGTCCGGGGACAGCCGTCTATGGCTACACCTTC.

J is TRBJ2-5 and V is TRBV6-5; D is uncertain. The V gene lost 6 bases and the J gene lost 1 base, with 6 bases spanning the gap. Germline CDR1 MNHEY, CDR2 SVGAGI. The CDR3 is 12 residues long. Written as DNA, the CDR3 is TGTGCCAGCAGGGCCAGCCAAGAGACCCAGTACTTC. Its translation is CASRASQETQYF.

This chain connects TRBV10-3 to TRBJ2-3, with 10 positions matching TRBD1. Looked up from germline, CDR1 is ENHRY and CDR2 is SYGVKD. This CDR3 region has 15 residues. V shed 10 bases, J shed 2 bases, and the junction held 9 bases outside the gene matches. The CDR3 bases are TGTGCCACATCGGGACAGGGGTTAAACACAGATACGCAGTATTTT. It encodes CATSGQGLNTDTQYF.

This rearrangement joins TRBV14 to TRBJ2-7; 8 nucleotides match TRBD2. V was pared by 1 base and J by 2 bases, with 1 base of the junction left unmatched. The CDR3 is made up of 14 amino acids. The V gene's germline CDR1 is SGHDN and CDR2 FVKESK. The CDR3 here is CASSQAGGPYEQYF. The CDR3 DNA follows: TGTGCCAGCAGCCAAGCGGGAGGGCCCTACGAGCAGTACTTC. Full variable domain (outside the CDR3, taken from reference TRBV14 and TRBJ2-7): EAGVTQFPSHSVIEKGQTVTLRCDPISGHDNLYWYRRVMGKEIKFLLHFVKESKQDESGMPNNRFLAERTGGTYSTLKVQPAELEDSGVYFCASSQAGGPYEQYFGPGTRLTVT.

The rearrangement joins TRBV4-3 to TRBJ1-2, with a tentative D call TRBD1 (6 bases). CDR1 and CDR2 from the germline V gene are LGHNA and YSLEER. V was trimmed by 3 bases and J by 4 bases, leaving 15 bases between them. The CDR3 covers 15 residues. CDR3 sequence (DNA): TGCGCCAGCAGCCAGGACCCCAGGGGATTCTATGGCTACACCTTC. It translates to CASSQDPRGFYGYTF.

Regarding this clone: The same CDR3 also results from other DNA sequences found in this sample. CDR3 bases: TGTGCCAGCAGAGGGACAGGGAAATACGAGCAGTACTTC. Translated: CASRGTGKYEQYF. The rearrangement joins TRBV27 to TRBJ2-7; TRBD1 agrees at 9 bases. This CDR3 region has 13 residues. Trimming at V came to 6 bases and at J to 4 bases, leaving 4 bases not matched to a gene. Germline CDR1 MNHEY, CDR2 SMNVEV (reference sequence).

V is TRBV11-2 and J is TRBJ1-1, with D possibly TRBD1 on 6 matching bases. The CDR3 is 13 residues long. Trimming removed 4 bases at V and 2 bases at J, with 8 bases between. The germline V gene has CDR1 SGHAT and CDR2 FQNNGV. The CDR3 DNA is TGTGCCAGCAGCTCGGACAGAAACACTGAAGCTTTCTTT. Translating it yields CASSSDRNTEAFF.

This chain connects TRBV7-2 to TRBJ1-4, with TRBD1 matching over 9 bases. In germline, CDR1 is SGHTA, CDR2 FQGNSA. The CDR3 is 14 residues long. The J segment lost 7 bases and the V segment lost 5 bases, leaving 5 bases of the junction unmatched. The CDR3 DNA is TGTGCCAGCAGCGCACAGGGGGCGGTTGAAAAACTGTTTTTT. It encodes CASSAQGAVEKLFF.

The CDR3 sequence is CASSESLGGTGSASTIYF. CDR3 DNA: TGTGCCAGCAGTGAAAGTTTAGGGGGGACAGGGAGCGCAAGCACCATATATTTT. V gene TRBV6-1 combines with J gene TRBJ1-3; TRBD1 aligns across 9 bases. Per the germline V gene, CDR1 is MNHNS and CDR2 is SASEGT. Trimming cost V 2 bases and J 9 bases; bases outside gene matches: 17. The CDR3 consists of 18 residues.

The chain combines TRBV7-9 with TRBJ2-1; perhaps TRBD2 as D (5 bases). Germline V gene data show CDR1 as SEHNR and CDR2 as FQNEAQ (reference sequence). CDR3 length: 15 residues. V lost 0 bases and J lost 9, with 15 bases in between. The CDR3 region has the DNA TGTGCCAGCAGCTTAGCGGTGGAGAGGGCAAGTGAGCAGTTCTTC. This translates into CASSLAVERASEQFF.

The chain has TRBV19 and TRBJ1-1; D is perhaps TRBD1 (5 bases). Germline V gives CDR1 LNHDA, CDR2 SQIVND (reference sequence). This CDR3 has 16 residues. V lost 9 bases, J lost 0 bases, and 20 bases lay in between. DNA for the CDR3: TGTGCCAGCCGACGAGGATGGGGCGGGATGAACACTGAAGCTTTCTTT. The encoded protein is CASRRGWGGMNTEAFF.

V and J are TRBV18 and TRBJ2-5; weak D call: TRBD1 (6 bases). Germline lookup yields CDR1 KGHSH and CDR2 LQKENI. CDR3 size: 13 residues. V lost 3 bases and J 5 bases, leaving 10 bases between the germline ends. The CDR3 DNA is TGTGCCAGCTCACCGGGGGCTAGGGAGACCCAGTACTTC. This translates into CASSPGARETQYF.

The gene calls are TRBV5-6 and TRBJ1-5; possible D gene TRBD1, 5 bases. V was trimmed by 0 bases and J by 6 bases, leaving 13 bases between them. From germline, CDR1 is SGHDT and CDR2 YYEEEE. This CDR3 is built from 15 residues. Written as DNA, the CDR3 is TGTGCCAGCAGCTTGGCCAGGGTCCCCGCTCAGCCCCAGCATTTT. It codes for CASSLARVPAQPQHF.

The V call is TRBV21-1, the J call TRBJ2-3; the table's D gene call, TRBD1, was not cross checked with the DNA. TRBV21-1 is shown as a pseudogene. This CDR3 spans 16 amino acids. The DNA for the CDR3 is TGTGCCAGCAGCAGAACGGGACAGGGTAGCACAGATACGCAGTATTTT. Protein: CASSRTGQGSTDTQYF.

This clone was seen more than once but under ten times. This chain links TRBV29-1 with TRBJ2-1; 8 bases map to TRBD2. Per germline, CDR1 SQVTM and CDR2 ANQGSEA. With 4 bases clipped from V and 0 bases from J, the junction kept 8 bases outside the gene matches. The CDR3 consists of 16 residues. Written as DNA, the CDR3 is TGCAGCGTTGGTGGAGCGGGGGTTAGCTCCTACAATGAGCAGTTCTTC. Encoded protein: CSVGGAGVSSYNEQFF.

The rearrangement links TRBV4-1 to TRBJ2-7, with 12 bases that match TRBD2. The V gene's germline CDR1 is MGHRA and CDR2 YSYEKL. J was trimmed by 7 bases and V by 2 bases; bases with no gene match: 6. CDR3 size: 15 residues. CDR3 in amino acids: CASSQTSGGLEEQYF. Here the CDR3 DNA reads TGCGCCAGCAGCCAAACTAGCGGGGGGTTGGAAGAGCAGTACTTC.

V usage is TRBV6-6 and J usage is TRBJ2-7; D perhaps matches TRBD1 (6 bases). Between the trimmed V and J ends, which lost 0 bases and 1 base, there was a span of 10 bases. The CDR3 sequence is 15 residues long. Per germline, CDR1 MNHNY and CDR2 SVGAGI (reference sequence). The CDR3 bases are TGTGCCAGCAGTTACTCACAGGGTCCGTCCTACGAGCAGTACTTC. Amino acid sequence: CASSYSQGPSYEQYF.

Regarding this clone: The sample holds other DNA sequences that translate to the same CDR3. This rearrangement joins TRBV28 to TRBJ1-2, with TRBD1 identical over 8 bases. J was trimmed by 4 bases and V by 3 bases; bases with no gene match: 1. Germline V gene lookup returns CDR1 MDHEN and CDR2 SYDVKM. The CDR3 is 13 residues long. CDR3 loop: CASSFTGGYGYTF. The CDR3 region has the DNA TGTGCCAGCAGTTTTACAGGGGGCTATGGCTACACCTTC.

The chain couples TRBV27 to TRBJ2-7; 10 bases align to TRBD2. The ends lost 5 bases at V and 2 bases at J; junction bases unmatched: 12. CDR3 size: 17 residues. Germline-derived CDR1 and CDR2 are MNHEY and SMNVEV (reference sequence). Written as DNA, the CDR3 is TGTGCCAGCAGTCCCCTCCTGAGGACTAGCGGAGCCTACGAGCAGTACTTC. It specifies CASSPLLRTSGAYEQYF.

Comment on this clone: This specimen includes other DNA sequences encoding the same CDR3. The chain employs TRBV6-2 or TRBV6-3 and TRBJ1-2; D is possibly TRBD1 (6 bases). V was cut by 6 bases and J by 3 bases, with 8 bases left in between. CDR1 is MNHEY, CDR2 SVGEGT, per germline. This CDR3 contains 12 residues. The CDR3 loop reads CASSQGYYGYTF. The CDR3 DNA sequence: TGTGCCAGCAGCCAGGGGTACTATGGCTACACCTTC.